This is a list of T cell receptor beta chains from one sample in a study of sequential checkpoint blockade in melanoma. Sequenced by immunoSEQ multiplex PCR; TCRdb stores in-frame clones only, minus some. The table shows 8,000 to 10,000 clones, with 20% to 30% occurring only once. The input for sequencing was tumor tissue (inferred from file names), taken from a patient given nivolumab and ipilimumab in sequence. The source of these receptors is a human donor with melanoma. The CDR3 runs from the conserved cysteine through the conserved F or W. The D gene is left open where the match is weak. A clone size is listed for some rows: how often the clone was seen (once, few, many), or a class if it is expanded.

d_call	j_call	clone_size	v_call	cdr3_aa	cdr3_nt
TRBD2	TRBJ2-1	medium-sized	TRBV5-1	CASSLESGSSYNEQFF	TGCGCCAGCAGCTTGGAAAGCGGGAGCTCCTACAATGAGCAGTTCTTC
TRBD2	TRBJ2-1	-	TRBV5-1	CASSTLGGTSEQFF	TGCGCCAGCAGCACCTTGGGGGGGACCTCAGAGCAGTTCTTC
TRBD1	TRBJ1-2	few	TRBV11-3	CASSHPGQGADGYTF	TGTGCCAGCAGCCATCCGGGACAGGGGGCGGATGGCTACACCTTC
TRBD2	TRBJ2-2	few	TRBV12-5	CASKGREGPGELFF	TGTGCCAGCAAGGGGCGGGAGGGACCCGGGGAGCTGTTTTTT
TRBD1	TRBJ1-4	-	TRBV19	CASSIRKGQTHWGEKLFF	TGTGCCAGTAGTATTAGAAAGGGACAGACTCACTGGGGTGAAAAACTGTTTTTT
-	TRBJ2-1	few	TRBV11-3	CASSEERRSYNEQFF	TGTGCCAGCAGCGAAGAACGCCGCTCCTACAATGAGCAGTTCTTC
TRBD1	TRBJ2-7	medium-sized	TRBV11-3	CASSFNQGAPYEQYF	TGTGCCAGCAGCTTTAACCAGGGGGCCCCCTACGAGCAGTACTTC
-	TRBJ2-3	-	TRBV19	CASSIRPQTWDTQYF	TGTGCCAGTAGTATCCGGCCTCAAACCTGGGATACGCAGTATTTT
-	TRBJ2-7	-	TRBV9	CASSVQGILRYEQYF	TGTGCCAGCAGTGTCCAGGGAATCCTCCGGTACGAGCAGTACTTC
-	TRBJ2-7	few	TRBV11-3	CASSPSLGGYEQYF	TGTGCCAGCAGCCCCTCGTTGGGGGGATACGAGCAGTACTTC
-	TRBJ2-7	-	TRBV28	CASSLIQGSREQYF	TGTGCCAGCAGTTTAATTCAGGGGTCACGCGAGCAGTACTTC
TRBD1	TRBJ1-1	few	TRBV6-8	CASIRQGTLNTEAFF	TGTGCCAGCATTCGACAGGGGACATTGAACACTGAAGCTTTCTTT
-	TRBJ2-3	-	TRBV12-2	CASRLPNHRGRSQYF	TGTGCAAGTCGCTTACCAAACCACAGGGGTAGGTCCCAGTATTTT
TRBD1	TRBJ2-1	-	TRBV6-7	CASSSWDRVNEQFF	TGTGCCAGCAGTTCTTGGGACAGGGTTAATGAGCAGTTCTTC
-	TRBJ2-5	few	TRBV6-8	CASSYSPRRPGETQYF	TGTGCCAGCAGTTACTCTCCCCGCCGGCCGGGAGAGACCCAGTACTTC
-	TRBJ1-2	-	TRBV10-2	CASSVTGTWNYGYTF	TGCGCCAGCAGTGTAACGGGGACTTGGAACTATGGCTACACCTTC
TRBD1	TRBJ2-5	-	TRBV4-1	CASSQALTGSKETQYF	TGCGCCAGCAGCCAAGCCCTGACAGGGTCCAAAGAGACCCAGTACTTC
-	TRBJ2-5	-	TRBV19	CASSPGPGRETQYF	TGTGCCAGTAGTCCAGGGCCAGGTAGAGAGACCCAGTACTTC
-	TRBJ1-1	-	TRBV11-3	CASSLLRDSTEAFF	TGTGCCAGCAGCTTATTAAGGGATAGCACTGAAGCTTTCTTT
-	TRBJ2-5	-	TRBV15	CATSRGVEGGETQYF	TGTGCCACCAGCAGAGGAGTTGAGGGAGGAGAGACCCAGTACTTC
-	TRBJ1-1	few	TRBV28	CASSLWGGQKGTEAFF	TGTGCCAGCAGTTTATGGGGTGGGCAAAAAGGGACTGAAGCTTTCTTT
-	TRBJ2-2	few	TRBV11-3	CASSLSSLGTGELFF	TGTGCCAGCAGCCTTAGTAGTTTGGGAACCGGGGAGCTGTTTTTT
-	TRBJ1-2	few	TRBV11-3	CASSFEDSRLFNYGYTF	TGTGCCAGCAGCTTTGAAGACAGCAGACTGTTTAACTATGGCTACACCTTC
-	TRBJ1-2	-	TRBV30	CAWSVGVNYGYTF	TGTGCCTGGAGTGTAGGGGTTAACTATGGCTACACCTTC